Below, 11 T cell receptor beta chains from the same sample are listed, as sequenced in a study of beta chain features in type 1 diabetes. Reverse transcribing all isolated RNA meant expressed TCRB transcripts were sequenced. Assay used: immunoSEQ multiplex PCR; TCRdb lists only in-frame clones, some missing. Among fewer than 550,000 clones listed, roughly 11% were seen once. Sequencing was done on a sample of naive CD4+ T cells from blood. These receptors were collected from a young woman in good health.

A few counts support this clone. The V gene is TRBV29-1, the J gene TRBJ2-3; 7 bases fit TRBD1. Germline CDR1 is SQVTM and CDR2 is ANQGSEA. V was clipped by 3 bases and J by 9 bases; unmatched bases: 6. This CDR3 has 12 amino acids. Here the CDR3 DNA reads TGCAGCGTTGAGCCGACAGGGCAGACGCAGTATTTT. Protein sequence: CSVEPTGQTQYF.

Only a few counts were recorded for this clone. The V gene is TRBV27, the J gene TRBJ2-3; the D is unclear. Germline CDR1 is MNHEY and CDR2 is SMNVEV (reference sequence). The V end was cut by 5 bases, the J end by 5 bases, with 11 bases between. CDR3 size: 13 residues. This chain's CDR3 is CASSDQRLDTQYF. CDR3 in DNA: TGTGCCAGCAGTGACCAAAGGCTAGATACGCAGTATTTT.

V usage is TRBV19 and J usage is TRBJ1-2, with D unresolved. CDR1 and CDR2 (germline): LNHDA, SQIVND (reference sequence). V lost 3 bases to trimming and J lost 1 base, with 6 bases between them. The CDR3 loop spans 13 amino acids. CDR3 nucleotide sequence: TGTGCCAGTAGTATTCGGGTTAACTATGGCTACACCTTC. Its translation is CASSIRVNYGYTF.

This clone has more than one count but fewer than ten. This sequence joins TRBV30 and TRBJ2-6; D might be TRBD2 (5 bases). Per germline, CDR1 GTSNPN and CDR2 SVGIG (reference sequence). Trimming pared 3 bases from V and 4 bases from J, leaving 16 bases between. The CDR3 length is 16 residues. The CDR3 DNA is TGTGCCTGGAGCTTTCAGCGGACCCCCGGGGCCAACGTCCTGACTTTC. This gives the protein CAWSFQRTPGANVLTF.

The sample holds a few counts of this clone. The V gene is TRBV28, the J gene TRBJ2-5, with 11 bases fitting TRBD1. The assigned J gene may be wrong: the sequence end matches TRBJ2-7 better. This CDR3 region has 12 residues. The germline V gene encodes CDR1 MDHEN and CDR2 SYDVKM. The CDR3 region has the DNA TGTGCCACTACAGGGACAGGGGGCGAGCAGTACTTC. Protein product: CATTGTGGEQYF.

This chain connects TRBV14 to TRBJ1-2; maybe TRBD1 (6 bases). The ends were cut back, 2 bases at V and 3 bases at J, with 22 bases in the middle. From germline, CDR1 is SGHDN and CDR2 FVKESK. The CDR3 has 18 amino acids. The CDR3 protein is CASSQTPTLKDSHYGYTF. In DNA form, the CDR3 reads TGTGCCAGCAGCCAAACGCCGACCTTAAAGGACAGCCACTATGGCTACACCTTC.

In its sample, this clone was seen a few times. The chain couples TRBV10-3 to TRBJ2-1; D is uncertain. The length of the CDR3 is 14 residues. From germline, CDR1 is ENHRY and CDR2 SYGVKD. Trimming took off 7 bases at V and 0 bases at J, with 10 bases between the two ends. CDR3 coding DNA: TGTGCCATCACTAAAGACTTCTCCTACAATGAGCAGTTCTTC. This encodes CAITKDFSYNEQFF.

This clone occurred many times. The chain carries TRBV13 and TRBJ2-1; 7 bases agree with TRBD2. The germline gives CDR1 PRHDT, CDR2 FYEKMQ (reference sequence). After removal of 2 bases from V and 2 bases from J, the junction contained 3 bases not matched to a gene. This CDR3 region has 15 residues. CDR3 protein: CASSLLAAAYNEQFF. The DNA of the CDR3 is TGTGCCAGCAGCTTACTAGCGGCCGCCTACAATGAGCAGTTCTTC.

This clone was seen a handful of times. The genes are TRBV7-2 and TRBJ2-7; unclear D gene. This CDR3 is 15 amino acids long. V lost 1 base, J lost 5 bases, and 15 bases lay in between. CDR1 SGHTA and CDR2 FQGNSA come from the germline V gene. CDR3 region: CASSLGPDSSNEQYF. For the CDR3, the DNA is TGTGCCAGCAGCTTAGGCCCCGATTCTTCCAACGAGCAGTACTTC.

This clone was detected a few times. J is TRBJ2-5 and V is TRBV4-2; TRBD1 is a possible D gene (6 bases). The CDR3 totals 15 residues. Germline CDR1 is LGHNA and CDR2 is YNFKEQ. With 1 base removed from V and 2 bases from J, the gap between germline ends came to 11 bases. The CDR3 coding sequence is TGTGCCAGCAGCCAAGGGGGCCAGGGGCAAGAGACCCAGTACTTC. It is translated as CASSQGGQGQETQYF.

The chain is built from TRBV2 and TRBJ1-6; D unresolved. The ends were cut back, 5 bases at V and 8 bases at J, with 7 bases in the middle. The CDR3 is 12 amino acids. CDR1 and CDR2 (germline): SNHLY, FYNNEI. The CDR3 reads CASSPTDSPLHF. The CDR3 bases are TGTGCCAGCAGTCCAACAGATTCACCCCTCCACTTT.